The present TCR beta chain was sequenced within a study of CD8+ T cells in alopecia areata. cDNA reverse transcribed from extracted RNA served as the sequencing template. TCRdb's table, derived via immunoSEQ multiplex PCR, lists solely in-frame clones and lacks some. In the table there are around 110,000 clones, 84% of which are singletons. Treatment in this sample: oral pan-JAK inhibitor, 5-10 mg twice daily. Trimming stripped 4 bases from V and 0 bases from J, with 16 bases between. This CDR3 spans 16 amino acids. Germline V gene sequence: CDR1 PRHDT, CDR2 FYEKMQ (reference sequence). The J gene is TRBJ2-7, the V gene TRBV13; weak D call: TRBD2 (6 bases). The receptor's source is a human donor with alopecia areata. Sequenced material: CD8+ T cells sorted from blood, taken at week 24, from a patient treated with tofacitinib. The CDR3 here is CASSSRTGEASYEQYF. As DNA, the CDR3 is TGTGCCAGCAGCTCCCGGACCGGGGAGGCCTCCTACGAGCAGTACTTC.